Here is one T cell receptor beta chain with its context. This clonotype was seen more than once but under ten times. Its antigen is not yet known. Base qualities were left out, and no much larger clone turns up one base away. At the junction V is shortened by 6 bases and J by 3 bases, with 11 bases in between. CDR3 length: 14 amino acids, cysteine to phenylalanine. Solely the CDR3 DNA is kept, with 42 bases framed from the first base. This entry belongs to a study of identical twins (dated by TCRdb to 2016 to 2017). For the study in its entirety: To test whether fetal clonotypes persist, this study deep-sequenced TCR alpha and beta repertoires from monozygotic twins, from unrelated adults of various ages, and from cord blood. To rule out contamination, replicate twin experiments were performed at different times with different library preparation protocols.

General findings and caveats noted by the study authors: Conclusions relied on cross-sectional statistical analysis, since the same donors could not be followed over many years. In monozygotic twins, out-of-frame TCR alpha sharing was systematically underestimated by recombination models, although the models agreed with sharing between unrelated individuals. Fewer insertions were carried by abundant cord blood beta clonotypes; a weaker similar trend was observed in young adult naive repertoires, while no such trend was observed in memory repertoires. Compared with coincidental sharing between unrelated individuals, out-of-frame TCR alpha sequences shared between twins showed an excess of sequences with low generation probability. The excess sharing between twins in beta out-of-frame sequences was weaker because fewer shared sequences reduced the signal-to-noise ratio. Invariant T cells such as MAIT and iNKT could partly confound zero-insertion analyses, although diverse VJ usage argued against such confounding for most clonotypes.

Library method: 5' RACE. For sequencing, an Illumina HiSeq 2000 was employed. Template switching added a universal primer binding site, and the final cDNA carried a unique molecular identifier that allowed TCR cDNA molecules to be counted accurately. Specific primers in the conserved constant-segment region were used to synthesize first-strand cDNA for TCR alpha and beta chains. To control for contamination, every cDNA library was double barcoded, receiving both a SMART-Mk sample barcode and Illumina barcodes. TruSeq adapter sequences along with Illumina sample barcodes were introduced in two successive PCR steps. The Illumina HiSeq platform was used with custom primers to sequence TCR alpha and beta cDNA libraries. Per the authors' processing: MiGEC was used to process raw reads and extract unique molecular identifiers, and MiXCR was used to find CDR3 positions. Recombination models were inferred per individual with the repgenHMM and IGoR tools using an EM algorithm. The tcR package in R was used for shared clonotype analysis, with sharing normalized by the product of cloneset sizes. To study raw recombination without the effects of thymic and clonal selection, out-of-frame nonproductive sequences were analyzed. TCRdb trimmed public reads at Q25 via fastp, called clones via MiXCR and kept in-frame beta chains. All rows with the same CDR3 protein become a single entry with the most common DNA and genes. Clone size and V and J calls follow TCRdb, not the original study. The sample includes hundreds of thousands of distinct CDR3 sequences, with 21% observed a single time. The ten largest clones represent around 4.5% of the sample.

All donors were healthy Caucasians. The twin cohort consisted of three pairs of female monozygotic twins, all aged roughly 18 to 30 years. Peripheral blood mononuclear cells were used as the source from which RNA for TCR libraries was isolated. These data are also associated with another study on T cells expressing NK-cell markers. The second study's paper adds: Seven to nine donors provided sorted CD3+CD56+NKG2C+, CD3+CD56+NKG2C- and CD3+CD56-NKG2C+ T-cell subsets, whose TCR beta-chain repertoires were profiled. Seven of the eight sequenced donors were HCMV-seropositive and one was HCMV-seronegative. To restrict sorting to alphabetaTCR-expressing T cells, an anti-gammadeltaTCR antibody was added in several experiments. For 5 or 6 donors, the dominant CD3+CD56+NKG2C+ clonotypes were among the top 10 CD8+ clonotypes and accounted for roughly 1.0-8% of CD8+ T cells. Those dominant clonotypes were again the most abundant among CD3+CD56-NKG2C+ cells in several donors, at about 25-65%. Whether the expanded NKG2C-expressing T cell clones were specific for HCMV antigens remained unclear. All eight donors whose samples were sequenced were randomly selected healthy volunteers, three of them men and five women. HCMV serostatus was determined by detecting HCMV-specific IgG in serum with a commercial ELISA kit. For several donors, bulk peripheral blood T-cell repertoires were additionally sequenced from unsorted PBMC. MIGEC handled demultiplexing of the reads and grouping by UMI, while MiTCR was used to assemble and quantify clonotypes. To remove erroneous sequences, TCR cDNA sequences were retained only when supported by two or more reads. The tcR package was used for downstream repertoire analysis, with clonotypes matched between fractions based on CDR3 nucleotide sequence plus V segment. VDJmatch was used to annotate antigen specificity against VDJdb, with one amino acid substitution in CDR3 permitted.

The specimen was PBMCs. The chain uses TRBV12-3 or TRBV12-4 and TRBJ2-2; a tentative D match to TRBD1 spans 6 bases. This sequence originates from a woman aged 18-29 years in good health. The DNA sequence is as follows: TGTGCCAGCAGCCCCGACAGGTACACCGGGGAGCTGTTTTTT. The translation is CASSPDRYTGELFF.